This entry features one T cell receptor (beta chain) sequence. Its specificity is unknown. Sample treatment: about 20 received Ad26.COV2.S at low or high dose, single or two shots; several received placebo; per-sample allocation not given. Sample collection was performed on day 63 after the first vaccine or placebo injection. The donor was a Boston adult aged 18-55 years. These data are taken from a study of Ad26.COV2.S vaccination and SARS-CoV-2 variants. About the research overall: The COV1001 Ad26.COV2.S trial arm included the donor. Regarding the study as a whole: Breadth, reportedly substantial, characterized the spike-specific CD8+ and CD4+ T cell responses after vaccination.

The method was immunoSEQ multiplex PCR; TCRdb's version includes in-frame clones alone and lacks a portion of them. The profile shows 350,000 to 500,000 clones, less than 95% of them singletons. Germline CDR1 MRHNA, CDR2 SNTAGT. This CDR3 comprises 14 residues. Trimming cost V 4 bases and J 4 bases, with 10 bases left between them. Sequences were derived from peripheral blood, sampled in a trial of Ad26.COV2.S vaccine versus placebo. This sequence originates from a person between 18 and 59 years old who received the Ad26.COV2.S COVID-19 vaccine or a placebo. The chain has TRBV6-4 and TRBJ2-2, with D perhaps TRBD1 (5 bases). CDR3 in amino acids: CASSVQGGTGELFF. CDR3 nucleotides: TGTGCCAGCAGTGTGCAGGGTGGCACCGGGGAGCTGTTTTTT.